The subject of this entry is one TCR beta chain. Its specific antigen is unknown. There are no base qualities to consult, and no much larger clone falls within one base. The collaborating institutions used their own protocols to collect whole blood in K2EDTA tubes. Collaborator samples were shipped for TCRbeta analysis as frozen whole blood, isolated PBMCs, or DNA extracted from either sample type. The data originate from a study of blood T cell repertoires in COVID-19 (dated by TCRdb to 2018 to 2021). Concerning the study at large: Collaborator samples came from the United States, Italy and Spain and covered acute and convalescent phases of COVID-19. The material from the prospective study consisted of cDNA or gDNA derived from T cells, B-cell-depleted T cells, or PBMCs. The sample metadata nearly always contained a de-identified subject ID, COVID-19 status, age in years and sex. The repertoires were made available in a free public database intended to serve as a resource for research on the immune response to SARS-CoV-2. Deeply sampled blood TCRbeta repertoires from subjects exposed to, actively infected with, or recovered from COVID-19 were included in the dataset. Where available, HLA class I and class II types were obtained from metadata supplied by the sample provider rather than from assay-based typing. Samples were obtained from the ongoing ImmuneRACE study (first 160 participants) and from about 1,300 subjects provided by 6 global collaborators.

CDR3 length: 16 amino acids, cysteine to phenylalanine. This entry keeps only the CDR3 DNA: 48 bases, framed from base 1. Trimming accounts for 1 base at V and 9 bases at J, while the number of junction bases matched to no gene is 4. Via the germline V gene (reference sequence), CDR1 is LNHNV and CDR2 YYDKDF. TCRbeta CDR3 regions were amplified from genomic DNA by means of the immunoSEQ Assay, a bias-controlled multiplex PCR. In the source study's methods: Nucleated cell counts per sample were estimated from amplification of reference gene primers within the assay. To quantify the absolute abundance of each unique TCRbeta CDR3 rearrangement, sequence reads were collapsed and filtered. For each sample, productive Simpson clonality was calculated by taking the square root of Simpson's diversity index across productive rearrangements. The clones in this table, taken by TCRdb from immuneACCESS, are in-frame only. Not every clone is retained; where verified, under half of the shortfall comes from an unresolved V gene, and the cause of the rest is unknown. Clone size and V and J calls were adopted from that table, with D and trimming inferred from the DNA. Across this sample there are roughly 100,000 clones, with around 87% seen only once. Roughly 15% of the sample rests with the top ten.

Results and caveats for the whole study, not just this receptor: The quantity of clinical and demographic metadata differed by source and by participant and was supplied without curation.

The rearranged chain carries TRBV15 and TRBJ1-6; TRBD1 lines up with 12 middle nucleotides. The sequenced sample was peripheral blood. The sequence was obtained from a man between 50 and 59 years old with acute or convalescent COVID-19. The CDR3 here reads CATSRAPGQGASPLHF. At the DNA level, the sequence is TGTGCCACCAGCAGAGCCCCGGGACAGGGGGCTTCACCCCTCCACTTT.